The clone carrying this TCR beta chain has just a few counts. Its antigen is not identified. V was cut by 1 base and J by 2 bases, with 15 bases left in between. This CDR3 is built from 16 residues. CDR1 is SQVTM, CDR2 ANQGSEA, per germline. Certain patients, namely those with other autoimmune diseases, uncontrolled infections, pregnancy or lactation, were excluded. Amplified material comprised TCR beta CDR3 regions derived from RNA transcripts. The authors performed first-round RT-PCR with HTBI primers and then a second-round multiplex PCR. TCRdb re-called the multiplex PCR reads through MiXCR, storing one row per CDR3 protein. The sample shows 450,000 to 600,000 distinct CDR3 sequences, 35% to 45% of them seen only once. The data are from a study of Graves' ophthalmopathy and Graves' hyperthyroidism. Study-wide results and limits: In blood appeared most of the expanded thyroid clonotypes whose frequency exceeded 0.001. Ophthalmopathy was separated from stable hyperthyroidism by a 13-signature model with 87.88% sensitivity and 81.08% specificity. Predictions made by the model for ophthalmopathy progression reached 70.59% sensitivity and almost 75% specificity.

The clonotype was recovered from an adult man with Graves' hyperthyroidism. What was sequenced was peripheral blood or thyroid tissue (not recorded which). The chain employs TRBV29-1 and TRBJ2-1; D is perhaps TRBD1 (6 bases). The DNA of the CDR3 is TGCAGCGTTGAAGGCCGGGGACAAAAGACCTACAATGAGCAGTTCTTC. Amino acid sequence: CSVEGRGQKTYNEQFF.